Listed below are T cell receptor beta chains from one sample, sequenced in a study of shared clonotypes between healthy human individuals. Sequenced by immunoSEQ multiplex PCR; TCRdb stores in-frame clones only, minus some. The sample lists millions of clones, 90% to 95% occurring once. The sequenced sample was naive CD4+ T cells sorted from blood. The receptors were gathered from a man aged 18 to 35 in good health. CDR3s include the opening cysteine and the closing phenylalanine or tryptophan. Fields, in order: CDR3 DNA, CDR3 protein, J gene, D gene, V gene. A D gene is named only where the DNA matches it firmly.

TGTGCCAGCAGTGAGCTTAGCGGGGGAGGCACAGATACGCAGTATTTT,CASSELSGGGTDTQYF,TRBJ2-3,TRBD2,TRBV25-1
TGTGCCAGCAGCAGAGGTTCCCACAATGAGCAGTTCTTC,CASSRGSHNEQFF,TRBJ2-1,.,TRBV27
TGTGCCAGCAGTTTTCGGGCTAACCAAGAGACCCAGTACTTC,CASSFRANQETQYF,TRBJ2-5,.,TRBV27
TGTGCCAGCTCACCCACACCCGGGGAGAATGAAAAACTGTTTTTT,CASSPTPGENEKLFF,TRBJ1-4,.,TRBV18
TGTGCCAGCAGCGTAGGATGGGGGGCCGGAGAGACCCAGTACTTC,CASSVGWGAGETQYF,TRBJ2-5,.,TRBV9
TGTGCCAGCAGTGGACAGGGGACGCCCCCCTACGAGCAGTACTTC,CASSGQGTPPYEQYF,TRBJ2-7,TRBD1,TRBV27
TGTGCCAGCGGGACGGACAGACTTAATGAAAAACTGTTTTTT,CASGTDRLNEKLFF,TRBJ1-4,.,TRBV25-1
TGTGCCTGGAGGCCGGGACAGACCGTGGGCTACACCTTC,CAWRPGQTVGYTF,TRBJ1-2,TRBD1,TRBV30
TGTGCCAGCATTTTTGCGGGAGGGCCGTGGTTATTTAGTGAGCAGTTCTTC,CASIFAGGPWLFSEQFF,TRBJ2-1,TRBD2,TRBV6-4
TGTGCCAGCAGTACGACAGGGTCCGCAGATACGCAGTATTTT,CASSTTGSADTQYF,TRBJ2-3,TRBD1,TRBV9